The clone carrying this TCR beta chain has only a few counts. The CDR3 contains 14 residues. The germline V gene encodes CDR1 WNHNN and CDR2 SYGVQD (reference sequence). V dropped 0 bases and J dropped 3 bases, with 7 bases sitting between them. The record originates from a study of CD8+ T cells in alopecia areata. Extraction of RNA preceded its reverse transcription into cDNA, which served as the sequencing template. Sequencing used immunoSEQ multiplex PCR; TCRdb keeps in-frame clones, though not all of them. The repertoire consists of over 150,000 clones, with roughly 59% occurring once and the leading ten covering about 1.5%.

The rearrangement uses TRBV10-1 and TRBJ2-3; D not resolved. This receptor was identified in a human donor with alopecia areata. The material was CD4+ T cells sorted from blood, obtained at week 0. CDR3 DNA sequence: TGCGCCAGCAGTGAGTCACAGAAGACAGATACGCAGTATTTT. Amino acids: CASSESQKTDTQYF.